What follows are 4 T cell receptor beta chains derived from one specimen sequenced in a study of T cell clonotyping in hematopoietic cell transplantation. Libraries were prepared by immunoSEQ multiplex PCR; TCRdb keeps only in-frame clonotypes and omits some of them. The data contain roughly 40,000 clones, approximately 95% of them seen just once; the ten biggest clones take up around 1%. The sequenced sample was peripheral blood mononuclear cells. Source of these receptors: a man aged 25-45 years in good health. Some clones in this sample may be carry-over from other donors' samples.

The CDR3 sequence: CATSRDLQREDGYEQYF. In nucleotides, the CDR3 is TGTGCCACCAGCAGAGATCTCCAGCGGGAGGACGGCTACGAGCAGTACTTC. This chain joins TRBV15 and TRBJ2-7; 9 bases align to TRBD2. V was clipped by 0 bases and J by 3 bases; unmatched bases: 9. This CDR3 spans 17 amino acids. In germline, CDR1 is LNHNV, CDR2 YYDKDF (reference sequence).

J is TRBJ1-3 and V is TRBV25-1; D gene ambiguous. The CDR3 runs 16 residues. V lost 2 bases and J lost 2, with 13 bases in between. Germline loops: CDR1 MGHDK, CDR2 SYGVNS. As DNA, the CDR3 is TGTGCCAGCAGTGAAGATTTTGCGGTCGCTGGAAACACCATATATTTT. Protein sequence: CASSEDFAVAGNTIYF.

V gene TRBV19 combines with J gene TRBJ2-1; D could derive from TRBD1 or TRBD2 (7 bases each). V was trimmed by 5 bases and J by 4 bases, leaving 12 bases between them. Germline V gene data show CDR1 as LNHDA and CDR2 as SQIVND (reference sequence). This CDR3 has 14 residues. The CDR3 coding sequence is TGTGCCAGTAGTCAGGGGGGGCTTTACAATGAGCAGTTCTTC. Residues: CASSQGGLYNEQFF.

The chain couples TRBV4-1 to TRBJ2-4; D remains unclear. CDR1 and CDR2 from the germline V gene are MGHRA and YSYEKL. Between the trimmed V and J ends, which lost 4 bases and 5 bases, there was a span of 9 bases. This CDR3 is built from 13 residues. For the CDR3, the DNA is TGCGCCAGCAGCCGTCCCGCCGAAAACATTCAGTACTTC. Translation gives CASSRPAENIQYF.